The TCR beta chain under discussion was sequenced for a study of T cell clones after liver transplantation. The wider study: Liver transplant recipients had immunosuppression withdrawal attempted within 2 years. Samples came pre-transplant, pre-randomization before withdrawal, and post-randomization after withdrawal ended. Study findings and constraints: Small, mixed patient groups and varying post-transplant times limit these conclusions. A larger donor-reactive than third-party decline suggested partial antigen-specific deletion.

CDR1 SEHNR and CDR2 FQNEAQ come from the germline V gene (reference sequence). The CDR3 is 15 residues long. The ends were cut back, 3 bases at V and 2 bases at J, with 14 bases in the middle. This clone was detected once. The antigen remains undetermined. Only in-frame clones appear in the TCRdb table, and some are missing; sequencing was by immunoSEQ multiplex PCR. Altogether around 51,000 clones are present, about 86% being singletons, with the ten largest covering approximately 15%. Sequenced material: CD8+ T cells from blood, taken 12 months after liver transplant. The sequence came from a human patient who received a liver transplant. Some T cells may originate from the graft donor. The J gene is TRBJ2-7, the V gene TRBV7-9; the D is unclear. Here the CDR3 DNA reads TGTGCCAGCAGCTTTTCGGCAGGAGCCCCCTACGAGCAGTACTTC. This gives the protein CASSFSAGAPYEQYF.